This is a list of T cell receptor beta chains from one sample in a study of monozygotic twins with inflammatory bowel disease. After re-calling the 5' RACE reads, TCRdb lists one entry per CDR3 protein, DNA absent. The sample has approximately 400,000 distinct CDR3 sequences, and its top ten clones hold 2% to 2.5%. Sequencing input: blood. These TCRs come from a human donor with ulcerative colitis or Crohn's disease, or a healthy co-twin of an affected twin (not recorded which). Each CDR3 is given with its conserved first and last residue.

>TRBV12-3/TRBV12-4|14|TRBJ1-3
CASSTGTLVDTIYF
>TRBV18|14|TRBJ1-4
CASSSQGEGEKLFF
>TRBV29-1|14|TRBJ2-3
CSVLRYRGQDTQYF
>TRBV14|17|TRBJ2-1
CASSRLRGPSSYNEQFF
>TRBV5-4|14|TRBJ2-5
CASSLEGVQETQYF
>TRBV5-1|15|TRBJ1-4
CASSTMGGRNEKLFF
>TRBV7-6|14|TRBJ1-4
CASSLAPTNEKLFF
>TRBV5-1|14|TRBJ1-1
CASSLDSGGAEAFF
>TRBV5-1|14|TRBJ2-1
CASSLRDFRDEQFF
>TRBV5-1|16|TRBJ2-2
CASSPLAGVGTGELFF
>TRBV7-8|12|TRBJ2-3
CASSLWMDTQYF
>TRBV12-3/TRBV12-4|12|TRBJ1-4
CASSLFTGKLFF
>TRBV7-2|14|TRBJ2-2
CASSLGRHTGELFF
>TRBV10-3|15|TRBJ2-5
CAISDTGRGRGTQYF
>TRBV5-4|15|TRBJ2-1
CASSLMGGSYNEQFF
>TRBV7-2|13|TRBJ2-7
CASSLGASYEQYF
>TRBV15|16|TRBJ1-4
CATSRRPGQGSEKLFF
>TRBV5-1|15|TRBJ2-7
CASSLGGGTFYEQYF
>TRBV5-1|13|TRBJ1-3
CASSLAHGNTIYF
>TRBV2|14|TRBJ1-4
CASNLQGAGEKLFF
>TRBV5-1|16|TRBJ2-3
CASSRPGQGGTDTQYF
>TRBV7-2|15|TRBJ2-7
CASSRLAGASDEQYF
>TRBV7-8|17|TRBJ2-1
CASSGTSGGLTRNEQFF
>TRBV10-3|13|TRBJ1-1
CALRAGENTEAFF
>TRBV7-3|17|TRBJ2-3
CASSLRAPGGGTDTQYF
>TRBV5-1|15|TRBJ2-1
CASTRGLAGDNEQFF
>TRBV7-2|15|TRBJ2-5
CASSKPEHGQETQYF
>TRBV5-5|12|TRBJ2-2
CASSGDLWELFF
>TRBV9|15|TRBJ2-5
CASFPSTAGEETQYF
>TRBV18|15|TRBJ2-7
CASSPGGQGVYEQYF
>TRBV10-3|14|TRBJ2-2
CAITPGIQSGELFF
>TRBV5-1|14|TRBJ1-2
CASSLLPGDYGYTF
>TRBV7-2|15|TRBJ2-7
CASSPRRTGTYEQYF
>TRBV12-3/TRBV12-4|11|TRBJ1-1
CASSPGGEAFF
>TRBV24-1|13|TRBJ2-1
CATSATSGNEQFF
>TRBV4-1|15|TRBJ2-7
CASSQVPDSGYEQYF
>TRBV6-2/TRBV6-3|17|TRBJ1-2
CASSYSTLAGAMHGYTF
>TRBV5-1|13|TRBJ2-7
CASGQGAEYEQYF
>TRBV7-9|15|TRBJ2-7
CASSLALGGIDEQYF
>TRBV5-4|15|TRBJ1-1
CASSSGQGPSTEAFF
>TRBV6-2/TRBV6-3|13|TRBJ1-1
CASRPAMNTEAFF
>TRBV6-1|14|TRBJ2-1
CASRDRDRTNEQFF
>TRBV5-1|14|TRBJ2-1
CASSLVASTYEQFF
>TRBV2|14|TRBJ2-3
CASSDSARTDTQYF
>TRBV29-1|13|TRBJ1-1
CSASTVMNTEAFF
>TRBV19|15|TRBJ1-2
CASSPGRGRGYGYTF
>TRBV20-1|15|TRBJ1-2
CSARGLGTGDHGYTF
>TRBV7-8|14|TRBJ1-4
CASSGGTWAGKLFF
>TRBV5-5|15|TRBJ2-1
CASSFGSGVRNEQFF
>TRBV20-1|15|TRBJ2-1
CSASLSQGAYNEQFF
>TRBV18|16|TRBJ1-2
CASSPPDPRPDYGYTF
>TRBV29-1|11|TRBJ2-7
CSAGVSYEQYF
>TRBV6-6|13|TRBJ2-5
CASSSDYYETQYF
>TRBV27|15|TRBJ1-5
CASSRSPYSNQPQHF
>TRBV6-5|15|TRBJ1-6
CASGTGGFVNSPLHF